Detailed here is one T cell receptor beta chain. J gave up 1 base and V 7 bases, and 4 bases lay outside the gene matches. In germline, CDR1 is SNHLY, CDR2 FYNNEI. The CDR3 runs 14 residues. This sample stems from a study of blood T cell repertoires in COVID-19. Turning to the study itself: PBMCs, B-cell-depleted T cells, or T cells were the source of the cDNA or gDNA that made up the material.

As originally analysed: Using reference gene primer amplification, nucleated cell counts were estimated. The table came from immunoSEQ multiplex PCR; TCRdb's copy has only in-frame clones and leaves some out. From that table come the V and J calls and clone size; the DNA was used to work out D and trimming. The profile shows 150,000 to 200,000 clones, about 80% of them singletons. The gene calls are TRBV2 and TRBJ1-5; 7 nucleotides agree with TRBD1. Sequenced: peripheral blood. This sequence was found in a woman between 65 and 79 years old with acute or convalescent COVID-19. The CDR3 coding sequence is TGTGCCAGCACTTGGACAGGCAGCAATCAGCCCCAGCATTTT. Encoded protein: CASTWTGSNQPQHF.